The clone carrying this T cell receptor (beta chain) was seen more than once but under ten times. Its cognate antigen is unknown. V was trimmed by 1 base and J by 10 bases, leaving 13 bases between them. The CDR3 runs 13 residues. The data derive from a study of regulatory T cells in long-lasting Graves disease. Notes on the study in general: With 2,500 to 3,000 shared public clonotypes, persistent patients exceeded new patients, who shared 966. TRBV28, TRBJ1-2 and TRBJ2-5 emerged as the favored segments in persistent disease.

Described time point: persistent/refractory GD, antithyroid drugs over 5 years with positive TRAb. There was RNA extracted from PBMCs, and the TCR library was made from it. Combining iRepertoire HTBI primers with Arm-PCR of CDR3 regions, the authors built TCR beta libraries. MiXCR was run by TCRdb on the multiplex PCR reads, yielding one entry per CDR3 protein. The repertoire holds around 460,000 distinct CDR3 sequences, with less than 25% as singletons. The rearrangement joins TRBV12-3 or TRBV12-4 to TRBJ2-5; D gene uncertain. The sample here was peripheral blood mononuclear cells (PBMCs), taken when the disease was refractory, from a patient treated with antithyroid drugs. The sequence derives from a female donor with Graves disease. The CDR3 nucleotides are TGTGCCAGCAGTTTAGGTTCGCGTTGGGACCAGTACTTC. It yields the protein CASSLGSRWDQYF.